Listed here is a single TCR beta chain. The CDR3 runs 16 residues. J gave up 3 bases and V 2 bases, and 7 bases lay outside the gene matches. Germline CDR1 and CDR2: LNHNV and YYDKDF (reference sequence). The entry originates in a study of blood T cell repertoires in COVID-19. About the research overall: The United States, Italy and Spain provided the acute and convalescent COVID-19 samples. From T cells, B-cell-depleted T cells, or PBMCs came the material, which was cDNA or gDNA.

Original analysis: Amplification from reference gene primers served as the basis for estimated nucleated cell counts. Some clones are missing from TCRdb's copy, which holds only in-frame ones; the method was immunoSEQ multiplex PCR. V and J calls plus clone size are reproduced from that table; the DNA served to infer D and trimming. The sample lists approximately 89,000 clones, 85% to 95% occurring once. The sample taken for sequencing was peripheral blood. The chain employs TRBV15 and TRBJ1-5; 7 nucleotides match TRBD1. This sequence was found in a woman aged 55-69 years with active COVID-19. CDR3 protein: CATSRKGQATNQPQHF. Written as DNA, the CDR3 is TGTGCCACCAGCAGAAAAGGACAGGCGACCAATCAGCCCCAGCATTTT.